Shown below are 11 T cell receptor beta chains from a single sample sequenced in a study of shared clonotypes between healthy human individuals (TCRdb year 2020). The protocol used for the library was the immunoSEQ multiplex PCR assay. The table was pulled from immuneACCESS by TCRdb, which kept in-frame rearrangements only. Such tables lose some clones; where checked, under half of the loss comes from unresolved V genes, and the rest has no known cause. For this sample the table gives hundreds of thousands of clones, of which around 73% were detected only once. 1.5% to 2% of the sample is taken by the ten largest. The sample consisted of memory CD4+ T cells sorted from blood. Interpreted using the paper, the cell subset or site label stands for: CD45RA-negative fraction. The receptor source for this set is a woman in her 30s in good health.

Points on this clone: This specimen includes other DNA sequences encoding the same CDR3. V is TRBV28 and J is TRBJ2-1, with 13 bases fitting TRBD2. CDR3 length: 18 amino acids. J was trimmed by 1 base and V by 4 bases; bases with no gene match: 7. Germline V gene sequence: CDR1 MDHEN, CDR2 SYDVKM. CDR3: CASSSGTSGISSYNEQFF. The DNA for the CDR3 is TGTGCCAGCAGTTCCGGGACTAGCGGGATATCATCCTACAATGAGCAGTTCTTC.

V and J are TRBV19 and TRBJ2-7, with D possibly being TRBD1 or TRBD2 (5 bases each). The V gene lost 6 bases and the J gene lost 1 base, with 7 bases spanning the gap. From germline, CDR1 is LNHDA and CDR2 SQIVND (reference sequence). The CDR3 runs 12 residues. Here the CDR3 DNA reads TGTGCCAGTAGCGGGACGTCCTACGAGCAGTACTTC. It translates to CASSGTSYEQYF.

This chain links TRBV6-1 with TRBJ2-3; 7 bases align to TRBD2. V lost 1 base and J lost 0; bases outside the gene matches: 4. The length of the CDR3 is 16 residues. Germline V lookup: CDR1 MNHNS, CDR2 SASEGT. CDR3 DNA sequence: TGTGCCAGCAGTGAAGAGCGGGGACTTAGCACAGATACGCAGTATTTT. Translating it yields CASSEERGLSTDTQYF.

The chain couples TRBV14 to TRBJ2-5, with 7 positions matching TRBD1. Trimming cost V 6 bases and J 3 bases; bases outside gene matches: 7. Germline loops: CDR1 SGHDN, CDR2 FVKESK. CDR3 length equals 14 residues. The CDR3 DNA sequence: TGTGCCAGCAGTGATCCCGGGACAGAAGAGACCCAGTACTTC. It translates to CASSDPGTEETQYF.

This chain uses TRBV19 with TRBJ2-1, with 7 bases identical to TRBD2. Germline V gene data show CDR1 as LNHDA and CDR2 as SQIVND (reference sequence). The CDR3 runs 14 residues. The V gene end was trimmed by 8 bases and the J gene end by 10 bases; junction bases not matched to a gene: 14. The CDR3 region is CASRGLGGSSEQFF. As DNA, the CDR3 is TGTGCCAGTCGGGGCCTTGGCGGGAGTTCCGAGCAGTTCTTC.

The V and J genes are TRBV19 and TRBJ1-1; D ambiguous. The CDR3 runs to 13 residues. CDR1 is LNHDA, CDR2 SQIVND, per germline (reference sequence). Between the trimmed V and J ends, which lost 3 bases and 0 bases, there was a span of 5 bases. The CDR3 DNA reads as TGTGCCAGTAGTATTTTTTTGAACACTGAAGCTTTCTTT. Translation gives CASSIFLNTEAFF.

The chain links TRBV28 to TRBJ1-2, with D perhaps TRBD1 (5 bases). The CDR3 contains 13 residues. Between the trimmed V and J ends, which lost 8 bases and 4 bases, there was a span of 14 bases. Germline loops: CDR1 MDHEN, CDR2 SYDVKM. The CDR3 reads CASGDGQGYGYTF. The CDR3 DNA follows: TGTGCCAGCGGGGATGGTCAGGGCTATGGCTACACCTTC.

This clone has just a few counts. The chain recombines TRBV10-3 with TRBJ2-7; D gene unclear. This CDR3 has 16 residues. The germline V and J ends were trimmed by 6 bases and 1 base, with 19 bases remaining between them. Germline CDR1 ENHRY, CDR2 SYGVKD. CDR3 protein: CAIRRPLGLGSYEQYF. CDR3 bases: TGTGCCATCAGGAGGCCTTTGGGTCTAGGTTCCTACGAGCAGTACTTC.

The V gene is TRBV29-1, the J gene TRBJ2-7, with 8 bases identical to TRBD2. Germline lookup yields CDR1 SQVTM and CDR2 ANQGSEA. There are 13 residues in the CDR3. Losses at the gene ends were 4 bases for V and 2 bases for J; bases not matched to a gene: 4. The CDR3 sequence is CSVVQAGAYEQYF. CDR3 bases: TGCAGCGTTGTCCAAGCGGGAGCCTACGAGCAGTACTTC.

The rearrangement links TRBV9 to TRBJ2-7; possibly TRBD2 for D (6 bases). Trimming left V 3 bases short and J 11 bases short, with 18 bases between. The CDR3 length is 13 residues. Germline V gene data show CDR1 as SGDLS and CDR2 as YYNGEE. The CDR3 is CASSEGIEGGKYF. Here the CDR3 DNA reads TGTGCCAGCAGCGAAGGGATTGAGGGAGGAAAGTACTTC.

The CDR3 DNA reads as TGTGCCAGCAGTCCCGGACCCCAAACCGGGACTAGCGCTTACAATGAGCAGTTCTTC. It encodes CASSPGPQTGTSAYNEQFF. This chain uses TRBV28 with TRBJ2-1, with 10 bases fitting TRBD2. Germline trimming cut 5 bases from V and 4 bases from J; bases unmatched to any gene: 17. Germline loops: CDR1 MDHEN, CDR2 SYDVKM. CDR3 length: 19 residues. The full variable domain, completed using reference TRBV28 and TRBJ2-1, is DVKVTQSSRYLVKRTGEKVFLECVQDMDHENMFWYRQDPGLGLRLIYFSYDVKMKEKGDIPEGYSVSREKKERFSLILESASTNQTSMYLCASSPGPQTGTSAYNEQFFGPGTRLTVL.